Shown below are 15 T cell receptor beta chains from a single sample sequenced in a study of T cells after yellow fever vaccination. TCRdb recomputed calls from the 5' RACE reads with MiXCR, one row per CDR3 protein. The data show 450,000 to 650,000 distinct CDR3 sequences, around a fifth seen once. This material consisted of PBMCs, taken roughly 20 days after the first yellow fever vaccination. Every receptor here comes from a man aged 18 to 30 who received the YFV17D yellow fever vaccine.

This clonotype was counted a few times. The chain joins TRBV19 to TRBJ2-5; D could derive from TRBD1 or TRBD2 (5 bases each). V dropped 3 bases and J dropped 6 bases, with 11 bases sitting between them. This CDR3 is 13 amino acids long. Germline CDR1 reads LNHDA; CDR2 reads SQIVND (reference sequence). CDR3 DNA sequence: TGTGCCAGTAGTATCAATCCGGGACAGACCCAGTACTTC. Translating it yields CASSINPGQTQYF.

The table lists this clonotype with a few counts. The chain combines TRBV3-1 with TRBJ2-5, with D possibly TRBD2 on 6 matching bases. This CDR3 is 15 amino acids long. V lost 2 bases, J lost 3 bases, and 13 bases lay in between. Germline CDR1 and CDR2: LGHDT and YNNKEL (reference sequence). In nucleotides, the CDR3 is TGTGCCAGCAGCCAAAATTATGGGGGGAAAGAGACCCAGTACTTC. It is translated as CASSQNYGGKETQYF.

This clonotype showed up just a few times. The chain uses TRBV7-2 and TRBJ1-2; TRBD1 matches at 10 bases. Germline V lookup: CDR1 SGHTA, CDR2 FQGNSA. This CDR3 has 13 amino acids. V was pared by 11 bases and J by 2 bases, with 5 bases of the junction left unmatched. Here the CDR3 DNA reads TGTGCCGGCCGGGACAGGGGAAACTATGGCTACACCTTC. This translates into CAGRDRGNYGYTF.

The chain combines TRBV7-2 with TRBJ2-1, with D maybe TRBD2 (6 bases). The CDR3 consists of 14 residues. Germline loops: CDR1 SGHTA, CDR2 FQGNSA. V lost 5 bases and J 12 bases, leaving 20 bases between the germline ends. The CDR3 spells CASSPSRGSLSQFF. The CDR3 region has the DNA TGTGCCAGCAGCCCCAGCCGGGGGTCCCTCTCGCAGTTCTTC.

This sequence joins TRBV6-1 and TRBJ2-3; 10 bases fit TRBD2. The germline gives CDR1 MNHNS, CDR2 SASEGT. Losses at the gene ends were 5 bases for V and 2 bases for J; bases not matched to a gene: 13. CDR3 length equals 18 residues. The CDR3 protein is CASSTDSILAGSTDTQYF. For the CDR3, the DNA is TGTGCCAGCAGTACAGACTCAATACTAGCGGGGTCCACAGATACGCAGTATTTT.

The V and J genes are TRBV28 and TRBJ2-1, with a tentative D call TRBD2 (5 bases). Germline CDR1 MDHEN, CDR2 SYDVKM. This CDR3 has 15 amino acids. Trimming removed 7 bases at V and 4 bases at J, with 17 bases between. The CDR3 protein is CASTSLGLGYNEQFF. CDR3 coding DNA: TGTGCCAGCACATCATTAGGACTTGGATACAATGAGCAGTTCTTC.

In the case of this clonotype: One end of the junction varies from germline; a read error may be responsible. This chain uses TRBV5-4 with TRBJ2-5; perhaps TRBD2 as D (6 bases). Germline V gene lookup returns CDR1 SGHNT and CDR2 YYREEE (reference sequence). The CDR3 is made up of 13 amino acids. The CDR3 coding sequence is TGTGCCAGGAGCTCGGGGGTAGAGGAGACCCAGTACTTC. Its protein is CARSSGVEETQYF. Complete variable domain (other parts from reference TRBV5-4 and TRBJ2-5): ETGVTQSPTHLIKTRGQQVTLRCSSQSGHNTVSWYQQALGQGPQFIFQYYREEENGRGNFPPRFSGLQFPNYSSELNVNALELDDSALYLCARSSGVEETQYFGPGTRLLVL.

This clonotype was detected a few times. This rearrangement joins TRBV7-7 to TRBJ2-7, with 7 nucleotides matching TRBD1. The CDR3 contains 17 residues. Germline V CDR1 and CDR2: SSHAT, FNYEAQ (reference sequence). The CDR3 region has the DNA TGTGCTAGCAGCTCGACAGGGTTTAGGTCCGACTCCTACGAGCAGTACGTC. Translation: CASSSTGFRSDSYEQYV.

The genes are TRBV7-2 and TRBJ2-1, with 13 bases matching TRBD2. In germline, CDR1 is SGHTA, CDR2 FQGNSA. With V trimmed by 5 bases and J by 11 bases, 12 bases remained unmatched. The CDR3 is 16 residues long. The CDR3, as DNA: TGTGCCAGCAGCCCGCGTTCCGGGACTAGCGGGATTAAGCAGTTCTTC. It encodes CASSPRSGTSGIKQFF.

The rearrangement joins TRBV7-2 to TRBJ2-1; TRBD1 might be the D (5 bases). In germline, CDR1 is SGHTA, CDR2 FQGNSA. The V gene lost 3 bases and the J gene lost 10 bases, with 13 bases spanning the gap. This CDR3 is built from 13 residues. CDR3 loop: CASSLSLAGEQFF. The CDR3 nucleotides read TGTGCCAGCAGCTTGAGTCTGGCAGGGGAGCAGTTCTTC.

This clonotype has a handful of counts. The chain uses TRBV2 and TRBJ1-1; TRBD1 agrees at 8 bases. Germline-derived CDR1 and CDR2 are SNHLY and FYNNEI. The V and J ends lost 1 base and 2 bases, in that order; junction bases with no gene match: 6. The CDR3 totals 16 residues. This CDR3 reads CASSEGTGLGNTEAFF. Written as DNA, the CDR3 is TGTGCCAGCAGTGAAGGGACAGGGCTAGGTAACACTGAAGCTTTCTTT. The whole variable domain, remainder taken from reference TRBV2 and TRBJ1-1, is EPEVTQTPSHQVTQMGQEVILRCVPISNHLYFYWYRQILGQKVEFLVSFYNNEISEKSEIFDDQFSVERPDGSNFTLKIRSTKLEDSAMYFCASSEGTGLGNTEAFFGQGTRLTVV.

V gene TRBV18 combines with J gene TRBJ1-1; D may be TRBD1 (5 bases). Trimming pared 3 bases from V and 0 bases from J, leaving 14 bases between. Germline V gives CDR1 KGHSH, CDR2 LQKENI. The CDR3 length is 16 residues. CDR3 in amino acids: CASSPNQGDMNTEAFF. The CDR3 nucleotides read TGTGCCAGCTCACCCAACCAGGGAGATATGAACACTGAAGCTTTCTTT.

This clonotype was detected only a few times. The V and J genes are TRBV7-9 and TRBJ2-1, with D perhaps matching TRBD1 (6 bases). Germline V gene data show CDR1 as SEHNR and CDR2 as FQNEAQ (reference sequence). CDR3 size: 14 residues. Trimming pared 0 bases from V and 9 bases from J, leaving 12 bases between. The CDR3 coding sequence is TGTGCCAGCAGCTTAGCCCAGGGGTCCGGTGAGCAGTTCTTC. It yields the protein CASSLAQGSGEQFF.

V gene TRBV12-3 or TRBV12-4 combines with J gene TRBJ1-4; possible D gene TRBD1, 5 bases. The ends were cut back, 7 bases at V and 7 bases at J, with 19 bases in the middle. The CDR3 is 15 amino acids. CDR3 amino acids: CASTETAGPTEKLFF. In DNA form, the CDR3 reads TGTGCCAGCACCGAAACCGCAGGGCCCACTGAAAAACTGTTTTTT.

The rearrangement uses TRBV20-1 and TRBJ1-6; D might be TRBD1 (5 bases). CDR3 length equals 14 residues. The V gene's germline CDR1 is DFQATT and CDR2 SNEGSKA (reference sequence). The chain's CDR3 is CSAHPGAPSSPLHF. The DNA for the CDR3 is TGCAGCGCACACCCCGGGGCCCCTTCTTCACCCCTCCACTTT.